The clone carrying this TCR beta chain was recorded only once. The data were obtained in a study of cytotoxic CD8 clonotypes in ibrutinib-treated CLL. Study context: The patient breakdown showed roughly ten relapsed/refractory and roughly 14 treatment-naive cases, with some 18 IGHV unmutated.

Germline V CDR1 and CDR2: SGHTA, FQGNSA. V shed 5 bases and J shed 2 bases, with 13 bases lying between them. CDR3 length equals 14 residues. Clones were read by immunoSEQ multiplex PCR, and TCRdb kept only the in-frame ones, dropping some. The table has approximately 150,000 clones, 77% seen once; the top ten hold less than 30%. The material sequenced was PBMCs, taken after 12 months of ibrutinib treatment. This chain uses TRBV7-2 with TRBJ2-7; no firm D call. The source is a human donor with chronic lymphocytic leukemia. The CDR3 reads CASSVGPPPYEQYF. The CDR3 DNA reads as TGTGCCAGCAGCGTGGGCCCTCCCCCCTACGAGCAGTACTTC.